This T cell receptor (beta chain) was profiled in a study of T cells in Graves' hyperthyroidism and ophthalmopathy. The TCR beta CDR3 regions underwent amplification using RNA transcripts as the source. HTBI primers were used for first-round RT-PCR of the TCR CDR3. TCRdb reprocessed the multiplex PCR reads with MiXCR, giving one entry per CDR3 protein. The profile shows about 570,000 distinct CDR3 sequences, about 45% of them singletons. Germline values: CDR1 SGHTA, CDR2 FQGNSA. CDR3 length equals 11 residues. Trimming shortened V by 8 bases and J by 4 bases, and 6 bases separated the two germline ends.

This TCR derives from an adult woman with Graves' disease, either hyperthyroidism or ophthalmopathy (not recorded which). Sequenced: peripheral blood or thyroid tissue (not recorded which). V is TRBV7-2 and J is TRBJ1-3; D ambiguous. The CDR3 DNA reads as TGTGCCAGCTACGGGGGAAACACCATATATTTT. This sequence encodes CASYGGNTIYF.